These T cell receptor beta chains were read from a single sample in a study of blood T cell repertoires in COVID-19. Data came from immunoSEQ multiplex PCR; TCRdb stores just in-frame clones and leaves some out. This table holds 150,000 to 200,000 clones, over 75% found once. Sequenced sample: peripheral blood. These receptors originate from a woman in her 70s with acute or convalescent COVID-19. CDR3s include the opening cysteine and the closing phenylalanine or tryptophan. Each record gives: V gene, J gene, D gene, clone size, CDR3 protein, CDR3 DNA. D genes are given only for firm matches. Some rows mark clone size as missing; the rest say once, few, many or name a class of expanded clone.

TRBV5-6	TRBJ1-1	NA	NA	CASSLVARENTEAFF	TGTGCCAGCAGCTTGGTTGCCAGGGAGAACACTGAAGCTTTCTTT
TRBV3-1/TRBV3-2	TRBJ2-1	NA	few	CASSQGYHSYNEQFF	TGTGCCAGCAGCCAAGGCTACCACTCCTACAATGAGCAGTTCTTC
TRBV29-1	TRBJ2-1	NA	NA	CSVEYNHNEQFF	TGCAGCGTTGAATACAACCACAATGAGCAGTTCTTC
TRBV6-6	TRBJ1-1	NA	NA	CASSYPRTNTEAFF	TGTGCCAGCAGTTACCCCAGGACTAACACTGAAGCTTTCTTT
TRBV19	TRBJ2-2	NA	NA	CASSIDRRELAGDTGELFF	TGTGCCAGTAGTATAGATCGGCGGGAGTTAGCAGGGGACACCGGGGAGCTGTTTTTT
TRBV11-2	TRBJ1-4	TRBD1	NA	CASSFGQDNEKLFF	TGTGCCAGCAGCTTTGGACAGGATAATGAAAAACTGTTTTTT
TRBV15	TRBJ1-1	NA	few	CATSRQRDTEAFF	TGTGCCACCAGCAGACAGCGCGACACTGAAGCTTTCTTT
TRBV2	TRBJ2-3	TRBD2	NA	CASSPTSGRTDTQYF	TGTGCCAGCAGTCCCACTAGCGGACGCACAGATACGCAGTATTTT
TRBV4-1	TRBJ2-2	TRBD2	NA	CASSQVSRLAENTGELFF	TGCGCCAGCAGCCAAGTATCGCGACTAGCGGAAAACACCGGGGAGCTGTTTTTT
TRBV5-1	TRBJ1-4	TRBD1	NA	CASSLTGGNGEKLFF	TGCGCCAGCAGCTTAACAGGGGGTAACGGCGAAAAACTGTTTTTT
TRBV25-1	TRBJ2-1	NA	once	CASSDWGSYNEQFF	TGTGCCAGCTCTGATTGGGGCAGCTACAATGAGCAGTTCTTC
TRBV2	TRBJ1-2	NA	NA	CASSESFGGSYGYTF	TGTGCCAGCAGTGAGTCGTTTGGGGGGTCGTATGGCTACACCTTC
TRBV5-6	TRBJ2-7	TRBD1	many	CASSFIAQLGTGDYEQYF	TGTGCCAGCAGCTTTATTGCTCAGCTTGGGACAGGGGACTACGAGCAGTACTTC
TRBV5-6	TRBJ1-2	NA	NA	CASSFPSQGRNYGYTF	TGTGCCAGCAGCTTTCCATCACAGGGTCGCAACTATGGCTACACCTTC
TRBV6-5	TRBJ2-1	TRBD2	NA	CASSYVVAGNHNEQFF	TGTGCCAGCAGTTACGTGGTAGCGGGAAATCACAATGAGCAGTTCTTC
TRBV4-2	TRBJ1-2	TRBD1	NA	CASRLDRGGSYGYTF	TGTGCCAGCAGGCTGGACAGGGGGGGCAGCTATGGCTACACCTTC
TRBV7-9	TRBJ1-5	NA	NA	CASSSGQYSNQPQHF	TGTGCCAGCAGCTCGGGACAATATAGCAATCAGCCCCAGCATTTT
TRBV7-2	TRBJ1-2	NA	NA	CASSLVGPGGYTF	TGTGCCAGCAGCTTAGTGGGGCCGGGTGGCTACACCTTC
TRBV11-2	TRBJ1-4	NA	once	CASSLRARTATGNEKLFF	TGTGCCAGCAGCTTAAGGGCGAGGACAGCGACCGGTAATGAAAAACTGTTTTTT
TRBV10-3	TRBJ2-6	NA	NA	CAISDGFGANVLTF	TGTGCCATCAGTGACGGGTTTGGGGCCAACGTCCTGACTTTC
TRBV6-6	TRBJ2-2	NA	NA	CASSPLRVTGELFF	TGTGCCAGCAGCCCCCTCAGGGTTACCGGGGAGCTGTTTTTT